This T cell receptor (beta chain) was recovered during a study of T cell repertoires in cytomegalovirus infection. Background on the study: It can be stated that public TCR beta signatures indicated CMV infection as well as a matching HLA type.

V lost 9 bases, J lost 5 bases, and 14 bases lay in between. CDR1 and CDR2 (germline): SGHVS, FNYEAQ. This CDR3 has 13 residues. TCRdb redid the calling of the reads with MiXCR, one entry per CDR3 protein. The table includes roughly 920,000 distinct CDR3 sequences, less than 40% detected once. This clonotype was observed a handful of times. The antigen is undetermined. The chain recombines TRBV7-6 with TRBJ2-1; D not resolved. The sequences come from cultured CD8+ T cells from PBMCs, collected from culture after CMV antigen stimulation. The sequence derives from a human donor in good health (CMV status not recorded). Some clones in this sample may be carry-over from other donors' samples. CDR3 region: CASSMGSNNEQFF. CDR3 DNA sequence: TGTGCCAGTTCGATGGGGTCTAACAATGAGCAGTTCTTC.